The subject of this entry is one T cell receptor beta chain. The sample originates from a study of shared clonotypes between healthy human individuals. Donors included only healthy HIV-negative adults lacking recent acute infections or vaccinations. Method: immunoSEQ multiplex PCR; TCRdb's copy keeps in-frame clones and lacks some. The sample lists around 2.1 million clones, 90% to 97% occurring once. The CDR3 extends over 11 amino acids. Germline CDR1 and CDR2: SGHAT and FQNNGV. The V end was cut by 8 bases, the J end by 5 bases, with 7 bases between. The chain employs TRBV11-2 and TRBJ2-1; D unclear. The source of this sequence is a man younger than 35 in good health. Sequencing was carried out using naive CD4+ T cells sorted from blood. As to subset: CD45RA+ positively selected. Here the CDR3 DNA reads TGTGCCAGCGGGCCCCACAATGAGCAGTTCTTC. It specifies CASGPHNEQFF.